A single sample is the source of the 30 T cell receptor beta chains below, sequenced in a study of blood T cell repertoires in COVID-19. Repertoires were generated with immunoSEQ multiplex PCR, while TCRdb's copy carries only in-frame clones and drops some. The sample contains 250,000 or so clones, 84% of which appear only once. The material sequenced was peripheral blood. These receptors were taken from a man aged 55 to 70 with acute or convalescent COVID-19.

This chain connects TRBV7-6 to TRBJ2-7, with TRBD1 identical over 10 bases. The CDR3 has 15 amino acids. Trimming cost V 4 bases and J 6 bases; bases outside gene matches: 9. The germline V gene has CDR1 SGHVS and CDR2 FNYEAQ. DNA of the CDR3: TGTGCCAGCAGCTCCTCCGGGACAGGGGTAGGCGAGCAGTACTTC. It encodes CASSSSGTGVGEQYF.

The J gene is TRBJ1-3, the V gene TRBV3-1 (or the pseudogene TRBV3-2); 9 bases agree with TRBD1. The length of the CDR3 is 15 residues. The junction had 5 bases not matched to a gene; V was cut back by 4 bases and J by 4 bases. Germline V CDR1 and CDR2: LGHDT, YNNKEL (reference sequence). CDR3 in amino acids: CASSLGTGRGNTIYF. In nucleotides, the CDR3 is TGTGCCAGCAGCCTAGGGACAGGGCGCGGAAACACCATATATTTT.

The chain combines TRBV6-6 with TRBJ1-6; 7 bases are shared with TRBD1. The CDR3 length is 16 residues. V was pared by 4 bases and J by 6 bases, with 9 bases of the junction left unmatched. Looked up from germline, CDR1 is MNHNY and CDR2 is SVGAGI (reference sequence). The CDR3 nucleotides read TGTGCCAGCAGTTTAGAGACCCGGGACAGTAATTCACCCCTCCACTTT. Protein sequence: CASSLETRDSNSPLHF.

This rearrangement joins TRBV7-6 to TRBJ2-5, with 13 positions matching TRBD2. Germline V gene data show CDR1 as SGHVS and CDR2 as FNYEAQ. J gave up 5 bases and V 5 bases, and 5 bases lay outside the gene matches. CDR3 length: 15 amino acids. CDR3 in DNA: TGTGCCAGCAGCCATTGGACTAGCGGGAGCGAGACCCAGTACTTC. Translation: CASSHWTSGSETQYF. The variable domain in full, completed from reference TRBV7-6 and TRBJ2-5, reads GAGVSQSPRYKVTKRGQDVALRCDPISGHVSLYWYRQALGQGPEFLTYFNYEAQQDKSGLPNDRFSAERPEGSISTLTIQRTEQRDSAMYRCASSHWTSGSETQYFGPGTRLLVL.

This clone was seen only once. This chain uses TRBV11-3 with TRBJ2-5; 10 bases agree with TRBD1. The CDR3 runs 14 residues. The V gene's germline CDR1 is SGHNT and CDR2 YENEEA. J gave up 6 bases and V 4 bases, and 5 bases lay outside the gene matches. DNA for the CDR3: TGTGCCAGCAGCTCCCAGGGACAGGGGAAGACCCAGTACTTC. It is translated as CASSSQGQGKTQYF.

A single count supports this clone. The chain is built from TRBV2 and TRBJ2-7; the match to TRBD2 covers 15 bases. Germline V gene sequence: CDR1 SNHLY, CDR2 FYNNEI. J was trimmed by 6 bases and V by 6 bases; bases with no gene match: 9. This CDR3 spans 16 amino acids. The CDR3 DNA follows: TGTGCCAGCAGGCTCGGACTAGCGGGAGGGTCTGGCGAGCAGTACTTC. This encodes CASRLGLAGGSGEQYF.

The chain recombines TRBV5-1 with TRBJ1-5, with a tentative D call TRBD1 (5 bases). Germline V gene lookup returns CDR1 SGHRS and CDR2 YFSETQ. There are 17 residues in the CDR3. Trimming left V 0 bases short and J 4 bases short, with 17 bases between. This chain's CDR3 is CASSLVPQQGANQPQHF. The CDR3 region has the DNA TGCGCCAGCAGCTTGGTCCCCCAGCAGGGCGCAAATCAGCCCCAGCATTTT.

The CDR3 loop is CASSLAGGGATDEQYF. Here the CDR3 DNA reads TGTGCCAGCAGCTTAGCTGGCGGAGGGGCGACGGACGAGCAGTACTTC. The J gene is TRBJ2-7, the V gene TRBV7-8, with D possibly matching TRBD2 (6 bases). The CDR3 is made up of 16 amino acids. Germline V lookup: CDR1 SGHVS, CDR2 FQNEAQ. V was pared by 0 bases and J by 5 bases, with 17 bases between.

V usage is TRBV18 and J usage is TRBJ2-3; 13 nucleotides align to TRBD2. The CDR3 extends over 16 amino acids. Trimming cost V 6 bases and J 0 bases; bases outside gene matches: 3. CDR1 and CDR2 (germline): KGHSH, LQKENI. CDR3 sequence: CASSWTSGGSTDTQYF. The CDR3 DNA sequence: TGTGCCAGCTCTTGGACTAGCGGGGGTAGCACAGATACGCAGTATTTT.

This clone occurred a few times. CDR3 in amino acids: CASSRGTGPNEQYF. The CDR3 coding sequence is TGTGCCAGCAGCCGAGGGACAGGTCCAAACGAGCAGTACTTC. J is TRBJ2-7 and V is TRBV7-3; 8 positions agree with TRBD1. With 5 bases clipped from V and 5 bases from J, the junction kept 8 bases outside the gene matches. This CDR3 is 14 amino acids long. From germline, CDR1 is SGHTA and CDR2 FQGTGA. Looking up the rest from reference TRBV7-3 and TRBJ2-7 gives the full variable domain: GAGVSQTPSNKVTEKGKYVELRCDPISGHTALYWYRQSLGQGPEFLIYFQGTGAADDSGLPNDRFFAVRPEGSVSTLKIQRTERGDSAVYLCASSRGTGPNEQYFGPGTRLTVT.

This chain links TRBV5-5 with TRBJ2-3, with TRBD1 identical over 7 bases. The CDR3 is made up of 13 amino acids. Germline CDR1 is SGHKS and CDR2 is YYEKEE (reference sequence). J gave up 7 bases and V 4 bases, and 6 bases lay outside the gene matches. CDR3 sequence (DNA): TGTGCCAGCAGCAGAGACAGGGATAATACGCAGTATTTT. It encodes CASSRDRDNTQYF.

This clone was recorded once. The chain employs TRBV5-6 and TRBJ1-2; D is possibly TRBD1 (6 bases). The CDR3 contains 15 residues. The germline gives CDR1 SGHDT, CDR2 YYEEEE. The V end was cut by 1 base, the J end by 6 bases, with 16 bases between. CDR3 sequence: CASSLKGTGGHGYTF. CDR3 DNA: TGTGCCAGCAGCTTGAAGGGGACGGGGGGCCATGGCTACACCTTC. Full variable domain (missing parts from reference TRBV5-6 and TRBJ1-2): DAGVTQSPTHLIKTRGQQVTLRCSPKSGHDTVSWYQQALGQGPQFIFQYYEEEERQRGNFPDRFSGHQFPNYSSELNVNALLLGDSALYLCASSLKGTGGHGYTFGSGTRLTVV.

This chain links TRBV19 with TRBJ2-5; the match to TRBD2 covers 9 bases. The CDR3 is 16 residues long. V trimming: 5 bases; J trimming: 5 bases; junction bases outside the gene matches: 12. In germline, CDR1 is LNHDA, CDR2 SQIVND (reference sequence). CDR3 sequence reads: CASSRTSAGYMETQYF. DNA of the CDR3: TGTGCCAGTAGTCGGACTAGCGCCGGTTACATGGAGACCCAGTACTTC.

The chain couples TRBV27 to TRBJ1-5; D is perhaps TRBD1 (5 bases). V dropped 7 bases and J dropped 4 bases, with 17 bases sitting between them. There are 15 residues in the CDR3. Germline CDR1 and CDR2: MNHEY and SMNVEV (reference sequence). The CDR3 protein is CASTLDGGSNQPQHF. The CDR3 DNA reads as TGTGCCAGCACCCTCGACGGGGGGAGTAATCAGCCCCAGCATTTT.

J is TRBJ1-1 and V is TRBV6-2 or TRBV6-3; perhaps TRBD1 as D (5 bases). Per germline, CDR1 MNHEY and CDR2 SVGEGT. The CDR3 extends over 14 amino acids. V was cut by 1 base and J by 7 bases, with 13 bases left in between. CDR3 amino acids: CASSYFTGRSEAFF. CDR3 bases: TGTGCCAGCAGTTACTTTACAGGTCGCAGTGAAGCTTTCTTT.

The gene calls are TRBV7-8 and TRBJ2-1, with D tentatively TRBD1 (6 bases). Germline CDR1 SGHVS, CDR2 FQNEAQ. The CDR3 totals 16 residues. V lost 1 base and J lost 7, with 17 bases in between. CDR3 nucleotides: TGTGCCAGCAGCTTAGATCAGGGGCTCAGGGTGAATGAGCAGTTCTTC. This translates into CASSLDQGLRVNEQFF.

The rearrangement uses TRBV19 and TRBJ1-1; no definite D call. CDR1 and CDR2 (germline): LNHDA, SQIVND (reference sequence). V was trimmed by 5 bases and J by 0 bases, leaving 13 bases between them. The CDR3 is 15 residues long. The CDR3 loop reads CASSPFRSLNTEAFF. CDR3 DNA sequence: TGTGCCAGTAGTCCTTTCCGGTCCTTGAACACTGAAGCTTTCTTT.

The chain recombines TRBV3-1 (or the pseudogene TRBV3-2) with TRBJ1-4; 8 nucleotides match TRBD1. Germline V gene sequence: CDR1 LGHDT, CDR2 YNNKEL (reference sequence). This CDR3 has 20 amino acids. J gave up 7 bases and V 1 base, and 20 bases lay outside the gene matches. The CDR3 DNA follows: TGTGCCAGCAGCCAAGTGCCCACTCCACTCGTTGGACAGGGAGGTGAAAAACTGTTTTTT. This translates into CASSQVPTPLVGQGGEKLFF.

This clone was detected only once. The rearrangement uses TRBV3-1 (or the pseudogene TRBV3-2) and TRBJ2-1; maybe TRBD1 (5 bases). The V gene lost 0 bases and the J gene lost 1 base, with 7 bases spanning the gap. CDR3 size: 15 residues. The germline V gene encodes CDR1 LGHDT and CDR2 YNNKEL (reference sequence). The CDR3 here is CASSQDSGSYNEQFF. For the CDR3, the DNA is TGTGCCAGCAGCCAAGATTCAGGGTCCTACAATGAGCAGTTCTTC.

The chain links TRBV6-5 to TRBJ2-3; D is unclear. The length of the CDR3 is 15 residues. Trimming removed 2 bases at V and 0 bases at J, with 9 bases between. Per germline, CDR1 MNHEY and CDR2 SVGAGI. The CDR3 DNA sequence: TGTGCCAGCAGTTACAGCCGGAGAAGCACAGATACGCAGTATTTT. Translating it yields CASSYSRRSTDTQYF.

This chain uses TRBV25-1 with TRBJ1-2; weak D call: TRBD1 (5 bases). Germline lookup yields CDR1 MGHDK and CDR2 SYGVNS. The CDR3 extends over 14 amino acids. Trimming removed 6 bases from V and 7 bases from J, with 18 bases in between. The CDR3 DNA is TGTGCCAGCAGCCCGGGGGGTACCCAAACTGGCTACACCTTC. Amino acid sequence: CASSPGGTQTGYTF.

The chain carries TRBV7-8 and TRBJ2-5; D might be TRBD2 (5 bases). Trimming shortened V by 5 bases and J by 5 bases, and 18 bases separated the two germline ends. The CDR3 has 15 residues. The germline V gene has CDR1 SGHVS and CDR2 FQNEAQ. This CDR3 reads CASSPQHGRGETQYF. The CDR3 DNA reads as TGTGCCAGCAGCCCCCAGCATGGGCGCGGGGAGACCCAGTACTTC. The full variable domain, its missing parts supplied by reference TRBV7-8 and TRBJ2-5, is GAGVSQSPRYKVAKRGQDVALRCDPISGHVSLFWYQQALGQGPEFLTYFQNEAQLDKSGLPSDRFFAERPEGSVSTLKIQRTQQEDSAVYLCASSPQHGRGETQYFGPGTRLLVL.

The chain is built from TRBV7-9 and TRBJ2-5; D perhaps matches TRBD1 (6 bases). The ends were cut back, 0 bases at V and 5 bases at J, with 13 bases in the middle. Germline CDR1 and CDR2: SEHNR and FQNEAQ (reference sequence). This CDR3 region has 15 residues. This CDR3 reads CASSLAGAFGETQYF. The CDR3 DNA reads TGTGCCAGCAGCTTAGCGGGGGCTTTCGGGGAGACCCAGTACTTC.

This chain connects TRBV7-8 to TRBJ1-4; TRBD1 aligns across 9 bases. The CDR3 has 15 amino acids. With 5 bases clipped from V and 3 bases from J, the junction kept 4 bases outside the gene matches. CDR1 is SGHVS, CDR2 FQNEAQ, per germline. The CDR3: CASSPRDRANEKLFF. Here the CDR3 DNA reads TGTGCCAGCAGCCCCCGGGACAGGGCTAATGAAAAACTGTTTTTT.

V is TRBV28 and J is TRBJ2-1, with D perhaps matching TRBD2 (5 bases). The CDR3 loop spans 19 amino acids. V lost 5 bases and J lost 2, with 25 bases in between. The V gene's germline CDR1 is MDHEN and CDR2 SYDVKM. The CDR3 nucleotides read TGTGCCAGCAGTCCCCCGGGTAGAGACTACGCTTCTACCTACAATGAGCAGTTCTTC. As protein: CASSPPGRDYASTYNEQFF.

The chain employs TRBV11-2 and TRBJ2-1; 10 nucleotides line up with TRBD2. V trimming: 5 bases; J trimming: 4 bases; junction bases outside the gene matches: 5. The CDR3 sequence is 15 residues long. In germline, CDR1 is SGHAT, CDR2 FQNNGV. CDR3 sequence reads: CASSLGLAEYNEQFF. CDR3 nucleotides: TGTGCCAGCAGCCTAGGACTAGCGGAATACAATGAGCAGTTCTTC.

The J gene is TRBJ2-7, the V gene TRBV6-6; D gene unclear. CDR3 length: 11 residues. Germline assignment: CDR1 MNHNY and CDR2 SVGAGI (reference sequence). V lost 4 bases to trimming and J lost 5 bases, with 6 bases between them. The CDR3 is CASSWSDEQYF. In DNA form, the CDR3 reads TGTGCCAGCAGTTGGAGTGACGAGCAGTACTTC.

CDR3 DNA sequence: TGTGCCAGCAGTCGTTTGGTTGCGGACAGGGGTAACTATGGCTACACCTTC. Protein product: CASSRLVADRGNYGYTF. The V gene is TRBV27, the J gene TRBJ1-2; TRBD1 agrees at 9 bases. Germline trimming cut 5 bases from V and 1 base from J; bases unmatched to any gene: 11. CDR3 length: 17 residues. Germline V CDR1 and CDR2: MNHEY, SMNVEV (reference sequence).

V is TRBV6-5 and J is TRBJ2-7, with 10 positions matching TRBD2. J gave up 7 bases and V 6 bases, and 9 bases lay outside the gene matches. In germline, CDR1 is MNHEY, CDR2 SVGAGI. The CDR3 spans 14 residues. The CDR3 is CASRPLGLAVEQYF. DNA of the CDR3: TGTGCCAGCAGACCCCTTGGACTAGCGGTTGAGCAGTACTTC.

CDR3 coding DNA: TGTGCCAGCAGCTTAGTACTAGCGGCCCGAGGGGCAGATACGCAGTATTTT. Protein product: CASSLVLAARGADTQYF. This chain uses TRBV11-2 with TRBJ2-3, with 8 nucleotides matching TRBD2. CDR1 is SGHAT and CDR2 is FQNNGV in the germline V gene. The CDR3 extends over 17 amino acids. V lost 1 base, J lost 4 bases, and 10 bases stayed unmatched.